The 5 T cell receptor beta chains given below trace back to one sample, sequenced in a study of blood T cell repertoires in COVID-19. Method: immunoSEQ multiplex PCR; TCRdb's copy keeps in-frame clones and lacks some. Of about 34,000 clones listed, 88% were seen once; the top ten hold around an eighth. Sequenced: peripheral blood. The receptors shown here come from a human donor with active COVID-19. The donor label of this sample is uncertain.

This chain uses TRBV3-1 (or the pseudogene TRBV3-2) with TRBJ2-7, with TRBD2 matching 7 bases. Germline V gene data show CDR1 as LGHDT and CDR2 as YNNKEL (reference sequence). J lost 3 bases, V lost 0 bases, and 5 bases had no gene match. CDR3 length equals 15 residues. CDR3 loop: CASSQDQAGSYEQYF. The CDR3 bases are TGTGCCAGCAGCCAAGATCAAGCGGGGAGCTACGAGCAGTACTTC.

This rearrangement joins TRBV11-1 to TRBJ2-7; TRBD1 matches at 7 bases. CDR1 and CDR2 from the germline V gene are SGHAT and FQDESV (reference sequence). The CDR3 covers 15 residues. V was clipped by 6 bases and J by 13 bases; unmatched bases: 21. In DNA form, the CDR3 reads TGTGCCAGCAGACCGACATCACCGGGACAGCATCCCCAATACTTC. Translated: CASRPTSPGQHPQYF. The whole variable domain, remainder taken from reference TRBV11-1 and TRBJ2-7, is EAEVAQSPRYKITEKSQAVAFWCDPISGHATLYWYRQILGQGPELLVQFQDESVVDDSQLPKDRFSAERLKGVDSTLKIQPAELGDSAMYLCASRPTSPGQHPQYFGPGTRLTVT.

This chain connects TRBV9 to TRBJ1-1; unclear D gene. Trimming pared 0 bases from V and 4 bases from J, leaving 10 bases between. In germline, CDR1 is SGDLS, CDR2 YYNGEE. The CDR3 totals 14 residues. CDR3 in DNA: TGTGCCAGCAGCGTAGCTACATCGGGCACTGAAGCTTTCTTT. Encoded protein: CASSVATSGTEAFF.

This rearrangement joins TRBV19 to TRBJ2-5; D is possibly TRBD2 (5 bases). CDR1 is LNHDA and CDR2 is SQIVND in the germline V gene (reference sequence). The V gene lost 3 bases and the J gene lost 4 bases, with 9 bases spanning the gap. CDR3 size: 13 residues. The CDR3 spells CASSIQGGETQYF. DNA of the CDR3: TGTGCCAGTAGTATCCAAGGAGGAGAGACCCAGTACTTC.

J is TRBJ2-2 and V is TRBV4-2; no reliable D call. Trimming took off 1 base at V and 3 bases at J, with 9 bases between the two ends. The CDR3 has 15 amino acids. Germline lookup yields CDR1 LGHNA and CDR2 YNFKEQ. CDR3 coding DNA: TGTGCCAGCAGCCAAGTGTCCGAGGACACCGGGGAGCTGTTTTTT. Amino acid sequence: CASSQVSEDTGELFF.